These 17 T cell receptor beta chains share one sample of origin, sequenced in a study of blood T cell repertoires in COVID-19. Sequencing used immunoSEQ multiplex PCR; TCRdb keeps in-frame clones, though not all of them. This sample has hundreds of thousands of clones; 75% to 90% occur once, and the top ten carry 9.5%. The sample was PBMCs or T cells enriched from blood (not recorded which). Receptors originate from a woman aged 35 to 49 who had recovered from COVID-19.

The chain joins TRBV2 to TRBJ2-2; D may be TRBD1 (6 bases). The V gene's germline CDR1 is SNHLY and CDR2 FYNNEI. Trimming took 8 bases from V and 0 from J, leaving 10 bases between them. The CDR3 contains 14 residues. CDR3 protein: CASRGQSNTGELFF. CDR3 in DNA: TGTGCCAGCCGTGGACAGTCGAACACCGGGGAGCTGTTTTTT.

The V and J genes are TRBV7-2 and TRBJ2-3; D gene unclear. The CDR3 runs 14 residues. The germline V gene encodes CDR1 SGHTA and CDR2 FQGNSA. Between the trimmed V and J ends, which lost 3 bases and 2 bases, there was a span of 9 bases. The CDR3 here is CASSFVGTTDTQYF. The CDR3 bases are TGTGCCAGCAGCTTCGTTGGCACCACAGATACGCAGTATTTT. Full variable domain (outside the CDR3, taken from reference TRBV7-2 and TRBJ2-3): GAGVSQSPSNKVTEKGKDVELRCDPISGHTALYWYRQSLGQGLEFLIYFQGNSAPDKSGLPSDRFSAERTGGSVSTLTIQRTQQEDSAVYLCASSFVGTTDTQYFGPGTRLTVL.

Details on this clone: The same CDR3 can be traced to other DNA sequences in this sample. CDR3 sequence (DNA): TGCGCCAGCAGCTTGGCCGGGAGCTCCTACAATGAGCAGTTCTTC. Translating it yields CASSLAGSSYNEQFF. This sequence joins TRBV5-1 and TRBJ2-1, with D maybe TRBD2 (6 bases). From germline, CDR1 is SGHRS and CDR2 YFSETQ. V was shortened by 0 bases and J by 0 bases, with 7 bases between the two germline ends. The length of the CDR3 is 15 residues.

This sequence joins TRBV19 and TRBJ2-7, with TRBD1 matching over 10 bases. CDR3 size: 14 residues. Germline CDR1 LNHDA, CDR2 SQIVND (reference sequence). V was clipped by 6 bases and J by 6 bases; unmatched bases: 8. CDR3: CASSTGTGVVEQYF. In nucleotides, the CDR3 is TGTGCCAGTAGCACCGGGACAGGGGTAGTCGAGCAGTACTTC.

The chain has TRBV5-8 and TRBJ1-2, with 7 bases fitting TRBD1. The CDR3 length is 16 residues. J was trimmed by 8 bases and V by 2 bases; bases with no gene match: 15. In germline, CDR1 is SGHTS, CDR2 YDEGEE. CDR3 coding DNA: TGTGCCAGCAGCTTCCAGGGGGGCTTTTCGTCGGGAGGCTACACCTTC. Protein product: CASSFQGGFSSGGYTF. Based on the CDR3 plus reference TRBV5-8 and TRBJ1-2, the full variable domain is EAGVTQSPTHLIKTRGQQATLRCSPISGHTSVYWYQQALGLGLQFLLWYDEGEERNRGNFPPRFSGRQFPNYSSELNVNALELEDSALYLCASSFQGGFSSGGYTFGSGTRLTVV.

V and J are TRBV28 and TRBJ1-1; TRBD1 agrees at 8 bases. The V gene's germline CDR1 is MDHEN and CDR2 SYDVKM. V was clipped by 5 bases and J by 0 bases; unmatched bases: 8. The CDR3 has 16 amino acids. The CDR3 is CASSTTPDRVNTEAFF. CDR3 in DNA: TGTGCCAGCAGTACTACCCCGGACAGGGTGAACACTGAAGCTTTCTTT.

The chain combines TRBV21-1 with TRBJ2-1; the table's D call, TRBD2, has no DNA check behind it. TRBV21-1 constitutes a pseudogene. The CDR3 runs to 17 residues. This CDR3 reads CASSKLGTSGKYNEQFF. The CDR3 DNA sequence: TGTGCCAGCAGCAAACTCGGGACTAGCGGAAAGTACAATGAGCAGTTCTTC.

V usage is TRBV12-3 or TRBV12-4 and J usage is TRBJ2-5; D is possibly TRBD2 (5 bases). V lost 7 bases and J 8 bases, leaving 17 bases between the germline ends. CDR3 size: 13 residues. CDR3 sequence (DNA): TGTGCCAGCACCCTCGGGATCCCGGCAACCCAGTACTTC. This gives the protein CASTLGIPATQYF.

This CDR3 reads CASRRDQGYEQYF. The CDR3 bases are TGTGCCAGCAGGCGGGATCAGGGCTACGAGCAGTACTTC. The chain joins TRBV6-6 to TRBJ2-7; possibly TRBD2 for D (6 bases). Trimming removed 6 bases from V and 3 bases from J, with 12 bases in between. Germline-derived CDR1 and CDR2 are MNHNY and SVGAGI (reference sequence). The CDR3 is 13 amino acids.

The chain is built from TRBV28 and TRBJ2-5; perhaps TRBD2 as D (6 bases). There are 14 residues in the CDR3. Trimming stripped 7 bases from V and 2 bases from J, with 14 bases between. Germline loops: CDR1 MDHEN, CDR2 SYDVKM. The CDR3: CASNDGGAQETQYF. The CDR3 region has the DNA TGTGCCAGCAATGATGGAGGGGCGCAAGAGACCCAGTACTTC.

The rearrangement uses TRBV15 and TRBJ2-7; 10 bases map to TRBD2. Per germline, CDR1 LNHNV and CDR2 YYDKDF (reference sequence). With 0 bases clipped from V and 4 bases from J, the junction kept 9 bases outside the gene matches. This CDR3 is 17 amino acids long. CDR3 nucleotide sequence: TGTGCCACCAGCAGAGATCGTCGGACTAGCGGACCTTACGAGCAGTACTTC. It translates to CATSRDRRTSGPYEQYF.

The table lists this clone with a few counts. This chain joins TRBV7-2 and TRBJ2-7, with a weak D call TRBD1 (6 bases). CDR3 length: 16 amino acids. The V and J ends lost 1 base and 0 bases respectively, with 13 bases between them. The germline gives CDR1 SGHTA, CDR2 FQGNSA. The CDR3 region is CASSLGSEGGSYEQYF. CDR3 nucleotides: TGTGCCAGCAGCTTAGGCTCTGAAGGGGGCTCCTACGAGCAGTACTTC.

The rearrangement joins TRBV5-8 to TRBJ2-7; 10 nucleotides line up with TRBD2. Germline CDR1 is SGHTS and CDR2 is YDEGEE. V shed 3 bases and J 3 bases; nucleotides not matched to a gene: 6. CDR3 length: 15 amino acids. DNA of the CDR3: TGTGCCAGCAGCTGGGCTAGCGGGAGTTTCTACGAGCAGTACTTC. It yields the protein CASSWASGSFYEQYF.

In this sample, this clone turned up once. The V call is TRBV3-1 (or the pseudogene TRBV3-2), the J call TRBJ2-7; TRBD2 is a possible D gene (5 bases). V was shortened by 0 bases and J by 3 bases, with 15 bases between the two germline ends. Germline V gene lookup returns CDR1 LGHDT and CDR2 YNNKEL (reference sequence). This CDR3 comprises 16 residues. As DNA, the CDR3 is TGTGCCAGCAGCCAAGATTTAGGAGCGGCGAACTACGAGCAGTACTTC. Translation: CASSQDLGAANYEQYF.

This rearrangement joins TRBV21-1 to TRBJ1-5; TRBD1 was called by the table and not checked on the DNA. TRBV21-1 is flagged as a pseudogene. This CDR3 is 14 amino acids long. This chain's CDR3 is CARTDKYSNQPQHF. CDR3 nucleotide sequence: TGTGCCAGAACGGACAAATATAGCAATCAGCCCCAGCATTTT.

This chain connects TRBV7-9 to TRBJ2-3, with 7 positions matching TRBD1. V lost 1 base, J lost 7 bases, and 11 bases stayed unmatched. CDR1 is SEHNR and CDR2 is FQNEAQ in the germline V gene (reference sequence). The CDR3 extends over 16 amino acids. The CDR3 is CASSLDLTGFGHTQYF. CDR3 sequence (DNA): TGTGCCAGCAGCTTAGACCTGACAGGGTTTGGCCATACGCAGTATTTT.

This clone was seen only a few times. The V and J genes are TRBV12-5 and TRBJ2-7; weak D call: TRBD1 (6 bases). Deletions cut 1 base from V and 5 bases from J, with 15 bases between. The CDR3 loop spans 15 amino acids. Germline values: CDR1 LGHNT, CDR2 FRNRAP. CDR3 region: CASGLGGGFVDEQYF. In DNA, the CDR3 is TGTGCTAGTGGTTTGGGAGGGGGTTTCGTCGACGAGCAGTACTTC.